Detailed here is one TCR beta chain. Its antigen is not known. Donors were drawn from the roughly 130-subject validation cohort, separate from the approximately 680-subject first cohort. This entry is derived from a study of cytomegalovirus exposure and HLA in healthy donors. Study results and limitations: CMV antigen specificity was confirmed in vitro for a few CMV-associated chains. The study put 160 or so TCR beta chains on its list as cytomegalovirus-associated.

The ends were cut back, 5 bases at V and 4 bases at J, with 20 bases in the middle. The CDR3 has 16 amino acids. The germline CDR1 and CDR2 sequences are MDHEN and SYDVKM. The repertoire was sequenced with immunoSEQ multiplex PCR; TCRdb's copy has only in-frame clones and lacks some. The sample includes about 130,000 clones, 80% to 90% of them seen just once. Sequences were obtained from PBMCs. The receptor's source is a woman younger than 35 in good health and CMV-seropositive. The genes are TRBV28 and TRBJ1-1, with D possibly TRBD1 on 6 matching bases. This CDR3 is CASSPWRGPGSTEAFF. CDR3 DNA sequence: TGTGCCAGCAGTCCGTGGCGGGGGCCGGGGAGCACTGAAGCTTTCTTT.